This T cell receptor beta chain was sequenced during a study of blood T cell repertoires in COVID-19. The CDR3 covers 17 residues. Trimming at V came to 5 bases and at J to 4 bases, leaving 5 bases not matched to a gene. Germline CDR1 LGHDT, CDR2 YNNKEL (reference sequence). In the source study's methods: Estimation of nucleated cell counts relied on the amplification of reference gene primers. Some clones are missing from TCRdb's copy, which holds only in-frame ones; the method was immunoSEQ multiplex PCR. The V and J calls and clone size were taken over from that table, and D and trimming were inferred from the DNA. Of about 200,000 clones in the sample, 85% to 90% were seen once.

The sequenced sample consisted of peripheral blood. The chain couples TRBV3-1 (or the pseudogene TRBV3-2) to TRBJ2-2; 15 bases are a match to TRBD2. The sequence came from a middle-aged man with acute or convalescent COVID-19. CDR3 coding DNA: TGTGCCAGCAGCTGGACTAGCGGGGGGGCCGGCACCGGGGAGCTGTTTTTT. Translating it yields CASSWTSGGAGTGELFF.